Presented here are 13 T cell receptor beta chains from one specimen sequenced in a study of T cells in Graves' hyperthyroidism and ophthalmopathy (dated by TCRdb to between 2019 and 2020). To prepare the library, multiplex PCR was applied. Sequencing instrument: Illumina HiSeq 2000. Amplification of TCR beta CDR3 regions was carried out from RNA transcripts. For the first round of RT-PCR on the TCR CDR3, the HTBI primer set was used together with the Qiagen OneStep RT-PCR kit. TCRdb reprocessed the public reads (quality trimming at Q25 with fastp, clone calling with MiXCR) and kept in-frame beta chains. Records with the same CDR3 protein are collapsed into one entry carrying the most frequent genes and DNA. The sample data list approximately 260,000 distinct CDR3 sequences, and approximately 16% of these were observed just once. Jointly, the top ten make up over 30% of the sample. The sample comprised blood. The receptors originated from a woman aged 50 to 60 with Graves' hyperthyroidism that later progressed to Graves' ophthalmopathy.

This clonotype was detected many times. The chain couples TRBV10-3 to TRBJ1-2; 9 bases agree with TRBD1. The germline V gene has CDR1 ENHRY and CDR2 SYGVKD. This CDR3 is 14 amino acids long. J lost 3 bases, V lost 5 bases, and 4 bases had no gene match. CDR3: CAISRTGADYGYTF. CDR3 bases: TGTGCCATCAGTCGGACAGGGGCGGACTATGGCTACACCTTC.

This clonotype was counted only a few times. This chain links TRBV12-3 or TRBV12-4 with TRBJ1-6; no clear D. The CDR3 is made up of 14 amino acids. Trimming took off 4 bases at V and 10 bases at J, with 14 bases between the two ends. DNA of the CDR3: TGTGCCAGCAGTTCTAGACCGTCAGAATCACCCCTCCACTTT. It translates to CASSSRPSESPLHF.

This clonotype was recorded many times. This rearrangement joins TRBV20-1 to TRBJ2-1; 7 positions match TRBD2. The germline gives CDR1 DFQATT, CDR2 SNEGSKA (reference sequence). V was pared by 3 bases and J by 4 bases, with 21 bases of the junction left unmatched. CDR3 length equals 19 residues. Written as DNA, the CDR3 is TGCAGTGCTAGGGGGGGAGGGTTAGCGGGCATCATTTCTTACAATGAGCAGTTCTTC. It is translated as CSARGGGLAGIISYNEQFF.

The chain carries TRBV7-2 and TRBJ2-2; the match to TRBD1 covers 8 bases. V was clipped by 1 base and J by 8 bases; unmatched bases: 6. CDR1 SGHTA and CDR2 FQGNSA come from the germline V gene. The CDR3 contains 15 residues. CDR3 DNA sequence: TGTGCCAGCAGCTTAGACCAGGGGGCAGGTGGGGAGCTGTTTTTT. Translation: CASSLDQGAGGELFF. The entire variable domain, with the rest obtained from reference TRBV7-2 and TRBJ2-2, is as follows: GAGVSQSPSNKVTEKGKDVELRCDPISGHTALYWYRQSLGQGLEFLIYFQGNSAPDKSGLPSDRFSAERTGGSVSTLTIQRTQQEDSAVYLCASSLDQGAGGELFFGEGSRLTVL.

This clonotype has ten or more counts. The CDR3 is CASSPPKFAGRYNEQFF. The DNA for the CDR3 is TGTGCCAGCAGCCCCCCCAAATTCGCGGGGCGCTACAATGAGCAGTTCTTC. The chain carries TRBV3-1 and TRBJ2-1; D may be TRBD2 (6 bases). Germline V lookup: CDR1 LGHDT, CDR2 YNNKEL (reference sequence). The CDR3 extends over 17 amino acids. Trimming took 4 bases from V and 3 from J, leaving 19 bases between them.

This clonotype came up many times. Here the CDR3 DNA reads TGTGCCAGCAGAACAGGGATGTGGCCTGAAGCTTTCTTT. It is translated as CASRTGMWPEAFF. The V gene is TRBV6-1, the J gene TRBJ1-1, with D perhaps TRBD1 (6 bases). V was pared by 6 bases and J by 6 bases, with 14 bases between. There are 13 residues in the CDR3. In germline, CDR1 is MNHNS, CDR2 SASEGT.

V gene TRBV5-6 combines with J gene TRBJ2-1, with D hard to call. Germline CDR1 reads SGHDT; CDR2 reads YYEEEE. Trimming shortened V by 4 bases and J by 0 bases, and 11 bases separated the two germline ends. This CDR3 spans 15 amino acids. CDR3 DNA: TGTGCCAGCAGCGGTTATCGGAGCTCCTACAATGAGCAGTTCTTC. As protein: CASSGYRSSYNEQFF. Combining the CDR3 with reference TRBV5-6 and TRBJ2-1 gives the whole variable domain DAGVTQSPTHLIKTRGQQVTLRCSPKSGHDTVSWYQQALGQGPQFIFQYYEEEERQRGNFPDRFSGHQFPNYSSELNVNALLLGDSALYLCASSGYRSSYNEQFFGPGTRLTVL.

In its sample, this clonotype was seen many times. The chain joins TRBV28 to TRBJ1-2; D might be TRBD1 (5 bases). The V end lost 10 bases, the J end lost 8 bases, and 20 bases lay between the germline ends. The CDR3 runs to 13 residues. The germline CDR1 and CDR2 sequences are MDHEN and SYDVKM. CDR3: CATSYGTPPGYTF. Here the CDR3 DNA reads TGTGCCACCAGCTATGGGACTCCTCCCGGCTACACCTTC.

In its sample, this clonotype was seen many times. The CDR3 sequence: CASSEAEGVGYEQYF. DNA of the CDR3: TGTGCCAGCAGTGAAGCTGAGGGTGTAGGGTACGAGCAGTACTTC. The chain couples TRBV2 to TRBJ2-7; possibly TRBD2 for D (5 bases). Germline CDR1 is SNHLY and CDR2 is FYNNEI. The ends were cut back, 0 bases at V and 4 bases at J, with 13 bases in the middle. This CDR3 contains 15 residues.

Ten or more counts support this clonotype. The chain combines TRBV18 with TRBJ2-7; maybe TRBD1 (5 bases). This CDR3 has 17 residues. Deletions cut 1 base from V and 0 bases from J, with 16 bases between. The germline CDR1 and CDR2 sequences are KGHSH and LQKENI. CDR3 residues: CASSPQIRQWSSYEQYF. As DNA, the CDR3 is TGTGCCAGCTCACCACAGATAAGACAGTGGAGCTCCTACGAGCAGTACTTC. The entire variable domain, with the rest obtained from reference TRBV18 and TRBJ2-7, is as follows: NAGVMQNPRHLVRRRGQEARLRCSPMKGHSHVYWYRQLPEEGLKFMVYLQKENIIDESGMPKERFSAEFPKEGPSILRIQQVVRGDSAAYFCASSPQIRQWSSYEQYFGPGTRLTVT.

The chain joins TRBV18 to TRBJ1-1; perhaps TRBD1 as D (6 bases). Germline V CDR1 and CDR2: KGHSH, LQKENI. The CDR3 covers 14 residues. V dropped 5 bases and J dropped 1 base, with 11 bases sitting between them. The CDR3 DNA sequence: TGTGCCAGCTCAAGTCGAGGGGGGAACACTGAAGCTTTCTTT. Residues: CASSSRGGNTEAFF.

This clonotype was detected only a few times. The rearrangement links TRBV13 to TRBJ2-2, with D tentatively TRBD1 (7 bases). The CDR3 has 15 residues. Germline V gives CDR1 PRHDT, CDR2 FYEKMQ (reference sequence). The ends were cut back, 8 bases at V and 5 bases at J, with 18 bases in the middle. CDR3 residues: CASLRGAKKTGELFF. CDR3 sequence (DNA): TGTGCCAGCCTCAGGGGGGCCAAAAAGACCGGGGAGCTGTTTTTT.

The V call is TRBV20-1, the J call TRBJ1-5, with D unresolved. The CDR3 is 15 amino acids. The V end was cut by 3 bases, the J end by 0 bases, with 12 bases between. Germline values: CDR1 DFQATT, CDR2 SNEGSKA (reference sequence). CDR3 sequence: CSASDGIYSNQPQHF. In nucleotides, the CDR3 is TGCAGTGCTAGTGACGGGATTTATAGCAATCAGCCCCAGCATTTT.